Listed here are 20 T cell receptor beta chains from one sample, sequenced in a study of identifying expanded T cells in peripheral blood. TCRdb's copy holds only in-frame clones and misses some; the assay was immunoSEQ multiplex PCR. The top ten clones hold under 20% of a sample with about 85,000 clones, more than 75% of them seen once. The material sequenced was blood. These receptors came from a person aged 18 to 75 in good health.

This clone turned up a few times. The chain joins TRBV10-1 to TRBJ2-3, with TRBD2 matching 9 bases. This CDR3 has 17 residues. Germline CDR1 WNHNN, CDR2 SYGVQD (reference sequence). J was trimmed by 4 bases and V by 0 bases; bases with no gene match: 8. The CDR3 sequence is CASSESASGMRSDTQYF. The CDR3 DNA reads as TGCGCCAGCAGTGAGTCGGCTAGCGGGATGCGTTCAGATACGCAGTATTTT.

DNA of the CDR3: TGTGCCAGCTCACCACTCCAGGGCAATCAGCCCCAGCATTTT. It yields the protein CASSPLQGNQPQHF. The chain combines TRBV18 with TRBJ1-5, with D unresolved. Trimming took 1 base from V and 2 from J, leaving 6 bases between them. CDR3 length: 14 residues. CDR1 is KGHSH, CDR2 LQKENI, per germline.

In DNA, the CDR3 is TGTGCCAGCAGATGGGTAGGTACGGAACAGCAAATTACCGGGGAGCTGTTTTTT. It is translated as CASRWVGTEQQITGELFF. This chain uses TRBV9 with TRBJ2-2, with D unclear. This CDR3 comprises 18 residues. Germline-derived CDR1 and CDR2 are SGDLS and YYNGEE. The V gene lost 5 bases and the J gene lost 5 bases, with 25 bases spanning the gap.

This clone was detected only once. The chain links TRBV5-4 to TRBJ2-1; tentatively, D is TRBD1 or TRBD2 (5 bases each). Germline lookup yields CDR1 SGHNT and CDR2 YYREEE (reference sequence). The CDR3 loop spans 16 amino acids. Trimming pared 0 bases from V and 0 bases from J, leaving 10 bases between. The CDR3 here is CASSLGGTPSYNEQFF. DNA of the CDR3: TGTGCCAGCAGCTTGGGGGGGACGCCCTCCTACAATGAGCAGTTCTTC. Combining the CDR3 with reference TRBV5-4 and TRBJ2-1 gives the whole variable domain ETGVTQSPTHLIKTRGQQVTLRCSSQSGHNTVSWYQQALGQGPQFIFQYYREEENGRGNFPPRFSGLQFPNYSSELNVNALELDDSALYLCASSLGGTPSYNEQFFGPGTRLTVL.

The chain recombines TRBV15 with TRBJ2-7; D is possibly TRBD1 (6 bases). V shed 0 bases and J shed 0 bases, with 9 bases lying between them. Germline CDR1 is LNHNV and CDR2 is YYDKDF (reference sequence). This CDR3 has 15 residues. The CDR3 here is CATSRDTGSSYEQYF. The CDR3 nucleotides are TGTGCCACCAGCAGAGACACAGGGAGCTCCTACGAGCAGTACTTC. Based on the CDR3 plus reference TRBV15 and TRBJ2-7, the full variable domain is DAMVIQNPRYQVTQFGKPVTLSCSQTLNHNVMYWYQQKSSQAPKLLFHYYDKDFNNEADTPDNFQSRRPNTSFCFLDIRSPGLGDTAMYLCATSRDTGSSYEQYFGPGTRLTVT.

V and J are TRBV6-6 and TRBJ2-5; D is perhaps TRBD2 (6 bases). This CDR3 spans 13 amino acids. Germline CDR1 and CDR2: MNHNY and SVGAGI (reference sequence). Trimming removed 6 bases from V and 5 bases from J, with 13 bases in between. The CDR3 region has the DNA TGTGCCAGCAGCGGAGGGTCTCGGGAGACCCAGTACTTC. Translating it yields CASSGGSRETQYF.

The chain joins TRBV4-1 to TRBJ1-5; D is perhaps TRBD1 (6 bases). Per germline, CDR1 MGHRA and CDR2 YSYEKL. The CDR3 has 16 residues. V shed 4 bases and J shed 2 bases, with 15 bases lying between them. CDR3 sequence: CASSPGGQGGNQPQHF. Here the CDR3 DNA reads TGCGCCAGCAGCCCGGGGGGCCAGGGTGGCAATCAGCCCCAGCATTTT.

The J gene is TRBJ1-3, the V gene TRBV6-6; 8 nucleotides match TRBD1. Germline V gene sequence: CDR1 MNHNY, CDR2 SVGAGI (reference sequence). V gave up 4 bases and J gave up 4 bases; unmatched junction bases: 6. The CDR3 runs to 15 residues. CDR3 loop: CASSSPRTGGNTIYF. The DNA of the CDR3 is TGTGCCAGCAGTTCCCCCCGGACAGGGGGAAACACCATATATTTT.

CDR3 loop: CASSFTGVQETQYF. The CDR3 coding sequence is TGTGCCAGCAGCTTTACGGGGGTCCAAGAGACCCAGTACTTC. The chain employs TRBV7-9 and TRBJ2-5; possibly TRBD2 for D (6 bases). The CDR3 runs to 14 residues. From germline, CDR1 is SEHNR and CDR2 FQNEAQ (reference sequence). The germline V and J ends were trimmed by 3 bases and 1 base, with 9 bases remaining between them.

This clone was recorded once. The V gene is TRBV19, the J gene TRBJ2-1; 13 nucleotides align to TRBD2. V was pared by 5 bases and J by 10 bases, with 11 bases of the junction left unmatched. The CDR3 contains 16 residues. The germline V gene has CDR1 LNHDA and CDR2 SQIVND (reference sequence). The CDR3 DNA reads TGTGCCAGTAGTTCCGCACTAGCGGGGGGGCCGTTGGAGCAGTTCTTC. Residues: CASSSALAGGPLEQFF. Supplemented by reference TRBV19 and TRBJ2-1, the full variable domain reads DGGITQSPKYLFRKEGQNVTLSCEQNLNHDAMYWYRQDPGQGLRLIYYSQIVNDFQKGDIAEGYSVSREKKESFPLTVTSAQKNPTAFYLCASSSALAGGPLEQFFGPGTRLTVL.

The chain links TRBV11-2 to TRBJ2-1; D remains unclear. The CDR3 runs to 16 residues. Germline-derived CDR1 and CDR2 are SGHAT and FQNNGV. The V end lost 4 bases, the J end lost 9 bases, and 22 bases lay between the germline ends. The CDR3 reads CASSSSYSGRRSEQFF. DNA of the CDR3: TGTGCCAGCAGCTCATCCTATTCGGGCCGGCGTAGTGAGCAGTTCTTC.

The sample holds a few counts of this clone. The chain's CDR3 is CASSENRNEQYF. As DNA, the CDR3 is TGTGCCAGCAGTGAAAACAGAAACGAGCAGTACTTC. The V and J genes are TRBV25-1 and TRBJ2-7; D not certain. The CDR3 totals 12 residues. The ends were cut back, 2 bases at V and 5 bases at J, with 7 bases in the middle. Germline V CDR1 and CDR2: MGHDK, SYGVNS.

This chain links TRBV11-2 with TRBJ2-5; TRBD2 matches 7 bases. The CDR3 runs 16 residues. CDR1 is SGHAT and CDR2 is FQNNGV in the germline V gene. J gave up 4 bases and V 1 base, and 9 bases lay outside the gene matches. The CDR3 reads CASSLALRGDGETQYF. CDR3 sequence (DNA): TGTGCCAGCAGCTTAGCACTTCGGGGGGACGGAGAGACCCAGTACTTC.

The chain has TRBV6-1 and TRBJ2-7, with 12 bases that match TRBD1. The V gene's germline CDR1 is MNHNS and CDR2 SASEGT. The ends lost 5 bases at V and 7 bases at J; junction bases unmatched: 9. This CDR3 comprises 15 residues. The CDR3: CASSQPGQGAREQYF. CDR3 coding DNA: TGTGCCAGCAGTCAGCCGGGACAGGGGGCGCGGGAGCAGTACTTC.

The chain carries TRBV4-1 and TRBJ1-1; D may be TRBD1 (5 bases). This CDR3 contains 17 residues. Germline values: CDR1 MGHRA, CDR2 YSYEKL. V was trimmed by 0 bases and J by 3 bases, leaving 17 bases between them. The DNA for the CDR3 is TGCGCCAGCAGCCAAGAAGAGGGGTTCTTAACGTACACTGAAGCTTTCTTT. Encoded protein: CASSQEEGFLTYTEAFF.

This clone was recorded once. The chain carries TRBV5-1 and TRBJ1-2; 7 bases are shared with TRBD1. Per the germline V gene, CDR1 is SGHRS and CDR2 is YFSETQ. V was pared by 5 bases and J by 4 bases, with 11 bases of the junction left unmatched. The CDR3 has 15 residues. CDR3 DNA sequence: TGCGCCAGCAGGTCGGGGCCGGGACAGCGCTATGGCTACACCTTC. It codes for CASRSGPGQRYGYTF.

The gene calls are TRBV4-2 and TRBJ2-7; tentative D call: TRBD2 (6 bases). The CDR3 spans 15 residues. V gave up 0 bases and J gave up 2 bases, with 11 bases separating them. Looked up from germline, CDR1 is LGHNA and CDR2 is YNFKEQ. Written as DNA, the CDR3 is TGTGCCAGCAGCCAAGATGAAGGCGGGGCCTACGAGCAGTACTTC. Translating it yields CASSQDEGGAYEQYF.

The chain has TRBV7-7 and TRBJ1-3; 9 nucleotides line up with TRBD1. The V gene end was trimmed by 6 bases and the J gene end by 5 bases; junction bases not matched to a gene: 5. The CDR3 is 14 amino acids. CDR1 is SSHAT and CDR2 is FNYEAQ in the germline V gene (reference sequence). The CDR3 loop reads CASSAGTGRNTIYF. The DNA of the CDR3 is TGTGCCAGCAGTGCCGGGACAGGGAGAAACACCATATATTTT.

The CDR3 sequence: CASSLGRSHYEQYF. CDR3 nucleotide sequence: TGTGCCAGCAGCTTGGGGCGTTCACACTACGAGCAGTACTTC. The V and J genes are TRBV5-6 and TRBJ2-7, with D unresolved. CDR1 is SGHDT, CDR2 YYEEEE, per germline. This CDR3 contains 14 residues. Trimming took 0 bases from V and 3 from J, leaving 10 bases between them.

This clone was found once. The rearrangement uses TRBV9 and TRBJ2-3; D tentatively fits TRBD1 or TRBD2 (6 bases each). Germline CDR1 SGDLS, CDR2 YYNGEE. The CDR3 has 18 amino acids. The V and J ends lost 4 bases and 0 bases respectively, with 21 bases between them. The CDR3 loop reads CASSPFNGGHKSTDTQYF. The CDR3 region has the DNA TGTGCCAGCAGCCCCTTCAACGGGGGCCATAAAAGCACAGATACGCAGTATTTT.